The TCR beta chain described here comes from a study of a mutant IDH1 vaccine in newly diagnosed glioma. Looking at the study overall: Onset of vaccination occurred 4-6 weeks following radiotherapy alone, or with temozolomide cycles. Treated patients had a mean age of approximately 40 years and a sex split that was roughly 60% male and about 38% female. Earlier care involved radiotherapy, temozolomide, or both, and the majority received both.

Profiled with immunoSEQ multiplex PCR; TCRdb holds only in-frame clones, not every one. Here the sample spans 70,000 to 95,000 clones, more than 80% being singletons. Germline CDR1 is SQVTM and CDR2 is ANQGSEA. V gave up 0 bases and J gave up 0 bases, with 8 bases separating them. The CDR3 totals 14 residues. This clone was detected a few times. The antigen remains undetermined. Time point meaning: week 23, last vaccination. Vaccination used 300 ug of mutant IDH1 20-mer peptide per dose, with topical imiquimod. This chain links TRBV29-1 with TRBJ1-2; D is possibly TRBD1 (6 bases). Source: PBMCs, taken from a glioma patient whose treatment included an IDH1 peptide vaccine. The TCR originated in a woman in her forties or fifties with glioma. This CDR3 is CSVEEQGANYGYTF. For the CDR3, the DNA is TGCAGCGTTGAAGAACAGGGAGCTAACTATGGCTACACCTTC.